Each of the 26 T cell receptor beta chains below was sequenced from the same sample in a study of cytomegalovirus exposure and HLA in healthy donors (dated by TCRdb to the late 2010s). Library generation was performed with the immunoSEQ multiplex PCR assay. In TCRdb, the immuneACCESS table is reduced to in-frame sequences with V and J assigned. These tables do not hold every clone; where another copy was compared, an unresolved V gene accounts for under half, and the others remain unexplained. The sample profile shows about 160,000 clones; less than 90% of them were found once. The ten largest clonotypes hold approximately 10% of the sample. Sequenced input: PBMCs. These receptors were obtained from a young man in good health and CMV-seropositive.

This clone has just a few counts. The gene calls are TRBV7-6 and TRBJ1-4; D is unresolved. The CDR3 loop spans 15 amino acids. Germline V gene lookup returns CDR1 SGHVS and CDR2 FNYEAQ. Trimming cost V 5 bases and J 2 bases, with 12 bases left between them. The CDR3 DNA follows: TGTGCCAGCAGCCGAAACGCGGAGACTAATGAAAAACTGTTTTTT. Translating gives CASSRNAETNEKLFF.

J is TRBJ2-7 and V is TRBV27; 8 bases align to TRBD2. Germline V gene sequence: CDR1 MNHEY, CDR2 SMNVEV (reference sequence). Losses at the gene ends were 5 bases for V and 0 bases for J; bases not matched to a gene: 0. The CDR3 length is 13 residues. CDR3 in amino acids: CASSSGSSYEQYF. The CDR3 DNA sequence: TGTGCCAGCAGTAGCGGGAGCTCCTACGAGCAGTACTTC.

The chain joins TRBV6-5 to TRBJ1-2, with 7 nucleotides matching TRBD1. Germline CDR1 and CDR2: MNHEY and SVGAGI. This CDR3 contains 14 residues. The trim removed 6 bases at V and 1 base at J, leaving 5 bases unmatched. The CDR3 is CASSKDRDNYGYTF. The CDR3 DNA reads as TGTGCCAGCAGCAAAGACAGGGATAACTATGGCTACACCTTC.

This CDR3 is CASSQDRGAITDTQYF. CDR3 in DNA: TGTGCCAGCAGCCAAGATCGTGGGGCGATCACAGATACGCAGTATTTT. The chain has TRBV14 and TRBJ2-3; the D gene is possibly TRBD1 (5 bases). Germline V gene sequence: CDR1 SGHDN, CDR2 FVKESK. Trimming took 0 bases from V and 2 from J, leaving 12 bases between them. The CDR3 runs to 16 residues.

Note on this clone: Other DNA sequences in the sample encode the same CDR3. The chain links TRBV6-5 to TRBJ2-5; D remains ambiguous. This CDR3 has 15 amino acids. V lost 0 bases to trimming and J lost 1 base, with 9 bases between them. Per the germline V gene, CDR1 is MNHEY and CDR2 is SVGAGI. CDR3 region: CASSYSGGIQETQYF. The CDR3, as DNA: TGTGCCAGCAGTTACTCCGGCGGAATCCAAGAGACCCAGTACTTC.

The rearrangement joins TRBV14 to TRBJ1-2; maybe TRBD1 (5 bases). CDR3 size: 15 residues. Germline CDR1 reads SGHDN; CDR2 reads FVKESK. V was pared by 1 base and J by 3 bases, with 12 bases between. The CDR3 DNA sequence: TGTGCCAGCAGCCAAGGAAGGGGTTGGGACTATGGCTACACCTTC. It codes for CASSQGRGWDYGYTF.

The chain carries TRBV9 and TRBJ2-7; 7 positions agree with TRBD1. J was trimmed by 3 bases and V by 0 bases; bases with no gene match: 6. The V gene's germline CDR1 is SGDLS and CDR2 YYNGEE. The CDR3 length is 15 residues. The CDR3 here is CASSVAPTGHYEQYF. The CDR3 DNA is TGTGCCAGCAGCGTAGCCCCGACAGGGCACTACGAGCAGTACTTC. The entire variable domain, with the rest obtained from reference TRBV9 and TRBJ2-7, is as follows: DSGVTQTPKHLITATGQRVTLRCSPRSGDLSVYWYQQSLDQGLQFLIQYYNGEERAKGNILERFSAQQFPDLHSELNLSSLELGDSALYFCASSVAPTGHYEQYFGPGTRLTVT.

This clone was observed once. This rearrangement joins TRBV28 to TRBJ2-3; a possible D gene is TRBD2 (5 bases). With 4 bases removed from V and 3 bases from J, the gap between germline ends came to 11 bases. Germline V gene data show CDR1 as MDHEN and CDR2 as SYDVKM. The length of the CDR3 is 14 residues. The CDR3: CASSSPRGTDTQYF. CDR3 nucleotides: TGTGCCAGCAGTTCACCCCGCGGGACAGATACGCAGTATTTT.

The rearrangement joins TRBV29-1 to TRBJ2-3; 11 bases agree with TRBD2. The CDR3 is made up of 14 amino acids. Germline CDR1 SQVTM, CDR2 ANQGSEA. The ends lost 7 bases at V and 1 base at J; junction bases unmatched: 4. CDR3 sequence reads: CSGGTSGGTDTQYF. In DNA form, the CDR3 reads TGCAGCGGGGGGACTAGCGGAGGCACAGATACGCAGTATTTT.

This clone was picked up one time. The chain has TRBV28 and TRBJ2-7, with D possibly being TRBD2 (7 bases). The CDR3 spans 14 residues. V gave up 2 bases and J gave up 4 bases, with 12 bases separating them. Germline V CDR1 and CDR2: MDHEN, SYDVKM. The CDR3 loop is CASSLGGGSYEQYF. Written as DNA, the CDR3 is TGTGCCAGCAGTTTAGGGGGCGGGAGTTACGAGCAGTACTTC.

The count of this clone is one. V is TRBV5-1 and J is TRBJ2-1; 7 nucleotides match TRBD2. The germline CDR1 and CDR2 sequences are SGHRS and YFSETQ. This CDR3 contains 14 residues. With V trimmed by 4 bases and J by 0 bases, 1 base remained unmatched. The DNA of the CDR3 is TGCGCCAGCAGCCGGGGGGACTCCTACAATGAGCAGTTCTTC. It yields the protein CASSRGDSYNEQFF.

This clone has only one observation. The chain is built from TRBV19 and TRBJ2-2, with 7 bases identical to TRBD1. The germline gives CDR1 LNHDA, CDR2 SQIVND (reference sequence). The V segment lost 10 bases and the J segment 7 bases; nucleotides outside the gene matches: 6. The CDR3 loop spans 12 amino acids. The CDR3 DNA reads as TGTGCCACCCAGACAGGGTTCGGGGAGCTGTTTTTT. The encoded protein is CATQTGFGELFF.

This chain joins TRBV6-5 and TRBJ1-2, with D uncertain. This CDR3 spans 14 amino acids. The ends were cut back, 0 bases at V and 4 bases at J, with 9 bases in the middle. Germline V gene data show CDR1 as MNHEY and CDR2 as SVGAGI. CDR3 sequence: CASSYSHVAYGYTF. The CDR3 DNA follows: TGTGCCAGCAGTTACTCCCACGTAGCCTATGGCTACACCTTC.

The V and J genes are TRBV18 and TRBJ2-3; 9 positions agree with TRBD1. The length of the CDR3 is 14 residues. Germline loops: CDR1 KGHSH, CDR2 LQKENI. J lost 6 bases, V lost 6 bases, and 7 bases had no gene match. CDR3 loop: CASSSGTGSDTQYF. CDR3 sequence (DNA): TGTGCCAGCTCGTCCGGGACAGGGTCCGATACGCAGTATTTT.

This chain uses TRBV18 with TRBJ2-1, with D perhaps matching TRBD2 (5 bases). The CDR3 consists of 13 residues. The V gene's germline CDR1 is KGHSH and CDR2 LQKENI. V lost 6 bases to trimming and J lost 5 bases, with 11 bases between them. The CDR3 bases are TGTGCCAGCTCGCCCCGGGAAGACAATGAGCAGTTCTTC. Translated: CASSPREDNEQFF.

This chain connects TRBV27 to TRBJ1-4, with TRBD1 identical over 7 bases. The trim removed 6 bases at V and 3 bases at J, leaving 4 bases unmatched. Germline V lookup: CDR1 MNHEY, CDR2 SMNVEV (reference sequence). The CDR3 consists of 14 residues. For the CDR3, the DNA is TGTGCCAGCAGGCCGACAGGGTCTAATGAAAAACTGTTTTTT. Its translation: CASRPTGSNEKLFF.

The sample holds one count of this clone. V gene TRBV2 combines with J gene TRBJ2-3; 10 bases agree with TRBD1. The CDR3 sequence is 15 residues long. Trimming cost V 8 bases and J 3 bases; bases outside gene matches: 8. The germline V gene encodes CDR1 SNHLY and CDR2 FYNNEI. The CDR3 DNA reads TGTGCCAGCGGGGGACAGGGGTTAGGGACAGATACGCAGTATTTT. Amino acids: CASGGQGLGTDTQYF.

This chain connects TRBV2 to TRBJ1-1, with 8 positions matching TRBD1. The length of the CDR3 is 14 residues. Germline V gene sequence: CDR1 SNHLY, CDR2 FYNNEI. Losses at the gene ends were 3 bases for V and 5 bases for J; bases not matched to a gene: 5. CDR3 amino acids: CASSDVQGATEAFF. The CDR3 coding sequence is TGTGCCAGCAGTGACGTGCAGGGGGCGACTGAAGCTTTCTTT. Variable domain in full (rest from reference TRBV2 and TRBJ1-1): EPEVTQTPSHQVTQMGQEVILRCVPISNHLYFYWYRQILGQKVEFLVSFYNNEISEKSEIFDDQFSVERPDGSNFTLKIRSTKLEDSAMYFCASSDVQGATEAFFGQGTRLTVV.

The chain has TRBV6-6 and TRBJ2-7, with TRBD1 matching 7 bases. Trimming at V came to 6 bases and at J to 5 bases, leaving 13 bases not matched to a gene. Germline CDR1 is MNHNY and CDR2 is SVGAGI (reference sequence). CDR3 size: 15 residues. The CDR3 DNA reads TGTGCCAGCAGATCCGAGGGGACAGAGGGCGACGAGCAGTACTTC. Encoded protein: CASRSEGTEGDEQYF.

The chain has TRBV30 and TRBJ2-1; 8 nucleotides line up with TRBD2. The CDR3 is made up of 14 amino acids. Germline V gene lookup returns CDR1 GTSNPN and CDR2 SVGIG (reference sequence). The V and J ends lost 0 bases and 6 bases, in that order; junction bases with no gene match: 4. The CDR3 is CAWSVAGASNEQFF. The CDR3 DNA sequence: TGTGCCTGGAGTGTAGCGGGAGCGAGCAATGAGCAGTTCTTC.

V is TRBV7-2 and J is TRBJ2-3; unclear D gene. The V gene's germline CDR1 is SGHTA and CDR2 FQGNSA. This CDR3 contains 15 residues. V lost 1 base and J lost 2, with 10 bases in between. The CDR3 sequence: CASSLGGALTDTQYF. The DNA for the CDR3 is TGTGCCAGCAGCTTAGGAGGAGCGCTCACAGATACGCAGTATTTT.

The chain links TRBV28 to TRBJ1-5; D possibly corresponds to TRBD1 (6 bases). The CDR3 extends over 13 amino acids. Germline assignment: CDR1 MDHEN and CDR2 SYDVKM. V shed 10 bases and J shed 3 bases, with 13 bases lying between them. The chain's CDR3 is CAIKQGFNQPQHF. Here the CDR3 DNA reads TGTGCCATCAAACAGGGTTTCAATCAGCCCCAGCATTTT.

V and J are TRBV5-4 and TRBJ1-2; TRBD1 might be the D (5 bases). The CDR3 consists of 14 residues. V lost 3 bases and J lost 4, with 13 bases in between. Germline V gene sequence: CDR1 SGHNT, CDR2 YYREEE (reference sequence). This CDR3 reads CASSSPRDIYGYTF. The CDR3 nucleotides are TGTGCCAGCAGCTCACCCAGGGATATCTATGGCTACACCTTC.

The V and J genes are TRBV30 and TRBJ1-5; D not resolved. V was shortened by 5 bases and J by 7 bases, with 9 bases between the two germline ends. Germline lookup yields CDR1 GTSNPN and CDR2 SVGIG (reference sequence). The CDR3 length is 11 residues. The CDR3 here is CAWGGGQPQHF. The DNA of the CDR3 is TGTGCCTGGGGAGGAGGACAGCCCCAGCATTTT.

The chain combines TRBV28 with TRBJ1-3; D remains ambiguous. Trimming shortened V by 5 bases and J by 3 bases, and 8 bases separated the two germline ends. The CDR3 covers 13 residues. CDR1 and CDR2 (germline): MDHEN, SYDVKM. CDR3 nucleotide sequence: TGTGCCAGCAGTGTTGGGCATGGAAACACCATATATTTT. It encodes CASSVGHGNTIYF.

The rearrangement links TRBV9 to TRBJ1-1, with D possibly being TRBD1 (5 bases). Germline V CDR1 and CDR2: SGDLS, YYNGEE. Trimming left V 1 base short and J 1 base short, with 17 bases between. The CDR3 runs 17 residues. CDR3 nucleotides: TGTGCCAGCAGCGTACCTCCCTGGGGCATAGGGAACACTGAAGCTTTCTTT. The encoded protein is CASSVPPWGIGNTEAFF. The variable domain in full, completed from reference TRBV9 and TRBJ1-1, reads DSGVTQTPKHLITATGQRVTLRCSPRSGDLSVYWYQQSLDQGLQFLIQYYNGEERAKGNILERFSAQQFPDLHSELNLSSLELGDSALYFCASSVPPWGIGNTEAFFGQGTRLTVV.